The sequence of this T cell receptor (beta chain) was determined in a study of blood T cell repertoires in COVID-19 (dated by TCRdb to between 2020 and 2021). Some background on the complete study: Samples covering the acute and convalescent phases of COVID-19 were provided by collaborators in the United States, Italy and Spain. The material from the prospective study consisted of cDNA or gDNA derived from T cells, B-cell-depleted T cells, or PBMCs. Subjects who had been exposed to COVID-19, were actively infected with it, or had recovered from it provided the deeply sampled blood TCRbeta repertoires that made up the dataset. The repertoires were released in a freely available public database intended as a resource for research on the immune response to SARS-CoV-2. The samples were drawn from two sources: the first 160 participants of the ongoing ImmuneRACE study, and 1,254 subjects contributed by 6 global collaborators. Sample metadata almost always included a de-identified subject ID, COVID-19 status, age in years and sex. Where HLA class I and class II types were available, the types were taken from metadata supplied by the sample provider, not from assay-based typing.

From the cysteine up to the phenylalanine, the CDR3 has a length of 15 residues. Here the CDR3 DNA is all that survives: 45 bases in frame from base 1. Trimming leaves V shorter by 2 bases and J shorter by 7 bases, with the junction holding 7 bases beyond the gene matches. CDR1 and CDR2 were assigned from the germline V gene (reference sequence) as LNHNV and YYDKDF. The study at large found these results: Clinical and demographic metadata were provided uncurated, with the amount varying by source and participant.

The immunoSEQ Assay, a bias-controlled multiplex PCR, was used to amplify TCRbeta CDR3 regions from genomic DNA. The paper's data handling went like this. The number of nucleated cells in each sample was estimated by amplification of reference gene primers within the assay. To quantify the absolute abundance of each unique TCRbeta CDR3 rearrangement, sequence reads were collapsed and filtered. For each sample, productive Simpson clonality was calculated as the square root of Simpson's diversity index across productive rearrangements. TCRdb provides this immuneACCESS table in a form limited to in-frame rearrangements. Some clones are lacking; in checked studies, under half of them reflect an unresolved V gene, and why the rest are absent is not known. V and J calls and clone size come straight from that table; D and trimming were deduced from the DNA. This sample gives around 120,000 clones in total; 90% of them show up just once. Around 3.7% of the sample is taken by the ten largest.

Whole blood was collected in K2EDTA tubes by collaborating institutions according to the institutions' own protocols. For TCRbeta analysis, collaborators shipped samples in one of three forms: frozen whole blood, isolated PBMCs, or DNA extracted from either of those sample types. As concerns this clone: Which antigen it targets is not known. The record has no base qualities; no much larger clone is one base away.

This TCR derives from a man between 45 and 60 years old with active COVID-19. Material for sequencing was peripheral blood. The rearranged chain carries TRBV15 and TRBJ1-4, with 7 bases in between that match TRBD1. In nucleotides, the sequence is TGTGCCACCAGCAGACAGACAGGGTGGCGTGAAAAACTGTTTTTT. It encodes CATSRQTGWREKLFF.